Listed below are T cell receptor beta chains from one sample, sequenced in a study of blood T cell repertoires in COVID-19. Repertoires were generated with immunoSEQ multiplex PCR, while TCRdb's copy carries only in-frame clones and drops some. Of about 300,000 clones in the sample, 87% were seen once. Sequencing was performed on PBMCs or T cells enriched from blood (not recorded which). These receptors were taken from a young woman who had recovered from COVID-19. The CDR3 runs from the conserved cysteine through the conserved F or W. A D gene is named only where the DNA matches it firmly. Not every row has a clone size; where given, it reads once, few, many or a size class.

D gene	clone size	V gene	J gene	CDR3 DNA	CDR3 protein
TRBD1	-	TRBV24-1	TRBJ2-5	TGTGCCACCAGTGACCCCCCGTCAGGGGGCGCCGAGACCCAGTACTTC	CATSDPPSGGAETQYF
-	-	TRBV5-5	TRBJ2-2	TGTGCCAGCACCCCGGTTGGGCTGGCCGGGGAGCTGTTTTTT	CASTPVGLAGELFF
-	-	TRBV3-1/TRBV3-2	TRBJ1-1	TGTGCCAGCCGATCCTCCCGGGGTCTCACTGAAGCTTTCTTT	CASRSSRGLTEAFF
-	-	TRBV5-6	TRBJ1-1	TGTGCCAGCAGCTTGGTTTGGCAGGTCCTAAACACTGAAGCTTTCTTT	CASSLVWQVLNTEAFF
-	-	TRBV4-2	TRBJ1-3	TGTGCCAGCAGCCAAGCCTTGTCCTCTGGAAACACCATATATTTT	CASSQALSSGNTIYF
-	-	TRBV6-6	TRBJ1-2	TGTGCCAGCAGACAGGGAAAGGATGGCTACACCTTC	CASRQGKDGYTF
TRBD1	-	TRBV30	TRBJ2-7	TGTGCCTGGAGTTCCCCGGGACAGGGGGTGCGCGGGTCACTCGAGCAGTACTTC	CAWSSPGQGVRGSLEQYF
TRBD1	-	TRBV27	TRBJ2-7	TGTGCCAGCAGTGCCCGGGACAGATTCTACGAGCAGTACTTC	CASSARDRFYEQYF
-	-	TRBV19	TRBJ2-1	TGTGCCAGTAGTGCAATACGACAGCTTAGAGTAAATGAGCAGTTCTTC	CASSAIRQLRVNEQFF
TRBD2	-	TRBV6-5	TRBJ2-7	TGTGCCAGCAATCCAGCGGGGGGACCCTACGAGCAGTACTTC	CASNPAGGPYEQYF
TRBD1	few	TRBV6-5	TRBJ2-1	TGTGCCAGCCAGGGGACAGCCGCCTACAATGAGCAGTTCTTC	CASQGTAAYNEQFF
TRBD1	-	TRBV15	TRBJ2-7	TGTGCCACCAGCAGAGCCGGGACAGGGGCTCACGAGCAGTACTTC	CATSRAGTGAHEQYF
TRBD1	-	TRBV11-2	TRBJ1-2	TGTGCCAGCAGCCCCCGGACAGGGACCAGCTATGGCTACACCTTC	CASSPRTGTSYGYTF
-	-	TRBV27	TRBJ2-1	TGTGCCAGCAGTTTAACAAGGATGCAGGATGAGCAGTTCTTC	CASSLTRMQDEQFF
-	-	TRBV5-6	TRBJ2-3	TGTGCCAGCAGCCTGCGTGCGGGTGCGCAGTATTTT	CASSLRAGAQYF
-	-	TRBV11-2	TRBJ2-7	TGTGCCAGCAGCTTAGTACCGGACAGTCGCGAGCAGTACTTC	CASSLVPDSREQYF
-	-	TRBV27	TRBJ2-2	TGTGCCAGCGGCCCAGCGGCGGGACCTTCAACCGGGGAGCTGTTTTTT	CASGPAAGPSTGELFF
-	-	TRBV5-6	TRBJ1-3	TGTGCCAGCAGCTTGAGCGGGACCAGCTCTGGAAACACCATATATTTT	CASSLSGTSSGNTIYF
-	-	TRBV5-4	TRBJ2-2	TGTGCCAGCACCAGCCTAAAGGGGTCCGGGGAGCTGTTTTTT	CASTSLKGSGELFF
-	-	TRBV2	TRBJ1-2	TGTGCCAGCAGTGACGGGGGAAAGTCCGGCTACACCTTC	CASSDGGKSGYTF
-	few	TRBV19	TRBJ1-4	TGTGCCAGTAGTATCCAGGGGTTTTCTGAAAAACTGTTTTTT	CASSIQGFSEKLFF
-	-	TRBV11-2	TRBJ1-1	TGTGCCAGCAGCTTAACCCCGGACACTGAAGCTTTCTTT	CASSLTPDTEAFF
-	-	TRBV11-2	TRBJ1-2	TGTGCCAGCAGCTTTAATCGGTATGGCTACACCTTC	CASSFNRYGYTF
-	-	TRBV6-5	TRBJ1-1	TGTGCCAGCAGTTACGCGGGGAACACTGAAGCTTTCTTT	CASSYAGNTEAFF
-	-	TRBV5-1	TRBJ1-4	TGCGCCAGCAGCGGCGGGCTCGGGGAAAAACTGTTTTTT	CASSGGLGEKLFF
-	-	TRBV5-4	TRBJ2-7	TGTGCCAGCAGCTTGGAAGGGGTCAGGGTTCGGGAGCAGTACTTC	CASSLEGVRVREQYF
TRBD2	-	TRBV6-5	TRBJ2-3	TGTGCCAGCAAACTAGCGTCCGGCACAGATACGCAGTATTTT	CASKLASGTDTQYF